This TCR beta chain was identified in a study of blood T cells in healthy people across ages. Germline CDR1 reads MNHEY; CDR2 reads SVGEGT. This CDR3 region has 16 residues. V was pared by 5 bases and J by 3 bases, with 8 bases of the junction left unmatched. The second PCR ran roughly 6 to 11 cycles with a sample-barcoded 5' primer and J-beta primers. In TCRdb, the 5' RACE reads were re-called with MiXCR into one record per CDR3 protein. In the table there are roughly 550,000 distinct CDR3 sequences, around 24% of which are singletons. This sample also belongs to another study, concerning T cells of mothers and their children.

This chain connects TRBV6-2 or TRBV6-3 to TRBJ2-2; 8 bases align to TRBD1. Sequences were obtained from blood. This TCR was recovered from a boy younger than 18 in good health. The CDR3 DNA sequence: TGTGCCAGCAGTACCCTGGACAGGGCAGACACCGGGGAGCTGTTTTTT. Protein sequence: CASSTLDRADTGELFF.